This passage covers 25 T cell receptor beta chains from one sample sequenced in a study of blood T cell repertoires in COVID-19. Sequencing used immunoSEQ multiplex PCR; TCRdb keeps in-frame clones, though not all of them. The sample carries 350,000 to 450,000 clones, more than 85% recorded once. What was sequenced was PBMCs or T cells enriched from blood (not recorded which). These receptors originate from a middle-aged woman who had been exposed to COVID-19.

This clone was counted only a few times. The chain is built from TRBV5-1 and TRBJ2-1, with 15 bases lining up with TRBD2. Germline V gene data show CDR1 as SGHRS and CDR2 as YFSETQ. The CDR3 loop spans 20 amino acids. With V trimmed by 6 bases and J by 2 bases, 15 bases remained unmatched. The CDR3 nucleotides read TGCGCCAGCACCCAAACCGGACTAGCGGGAGGGCCTGTCACCTACAATGAGCAGTTCTTC. This encodes CASTQTGLAGGPVTYNEQFF.

The rearrangement uses TRBV19 and TRBJ1-4; D perhaps matches TRBD1 (6 bases). Trimming left V 7 bases short and J 11 bases short, with 17 bases between. The CDR3 length is 13 residues. Germline V CDR1 and CDR2: LNHDA, SQIVND (reference sequence). CDR3 sequence (DNA): TGTGCCAGTACCCAATCGTCAGGGGCCAAACTGTTTTTT. Encoded protein: CASTQSSGAKLFF.

The DNA for the CDR3 is TGCAGCGTTGTATTGACAGTGAACACTGAAGCTTTCTTT. This codes for CSVVLTVNTEAFF. The chain has TRBV29-1 and TRBJ1-1, with TRBD1 as a possible D gene (5 bases). This CDR3 is 13 amino acids long. Looked up from germline, CDR1 is SQVTM and CDR2 is ANQGSEA. V shed 4 bases and J shed 0 bases, with 9 bases lying between them. Based on the CDR3 plus reference TRBV29-1 and TRBJ1-1, the full variable domain is SAVISQKPSRDICQRGTSLTIQCQVDSQVTMMFWYRQQPGQSLTLIATANQGSEATYESGFVIDKFPISRPNLTFSTLTVSNMSPEDSSIYLCSVVLTVNTEAFFGQGTRLTVV.

The count of this clone is one. CDR3 sequence (DNA): TGTGCCAGCAGCTTAGTCGGCGGGGGCCCTGAAGCTTTCTTT. It translates to CASSLVGGGPEAFF. The chain combines TRBV7-9 with TRBJ1-1; the D gene is possibly TRBD1 (6 bases). The length of the CDR3 is 14 residues. Trimming removed 1 base at V and 6 bases at J, with 12 bases between. The germline CDR1 and CDR2 sequences are SEHNR and FQNEAQ (reference sequence).

This clone came up a few times. The gene calls are TRBV5-1 and TRBJ1-1; a weak D match, TRBD1 (5 bases). CDR3 length equals 14 residues. Germline CDR1 and CDR2: SGHRS and YFSETQ. V lost 0 bases, J lost 4 bases, and 10 bases lay in between. The CDR3 protein is CASSLEGLSTEAFF. DNA for the CDR3: TGCGCCAGCAGCTTGGAGGGGCTGTCCACTGAAGCTTTCTTT. The entire variable domain, with the rest obtained from reference TRBV5-1 and TRBJ1-1, is as follows: KAGVTQTPRYLIKTRGQQVTLSCSPISGHRSVSWYQQTPGQGLQFLFEYFSETQRNKGNFPGRFSGRQFSNSRSEMNVSTLELGDSALYLCASSLEGLSTEAFFGQGTRLTVV.

This clone has a handful of counts. The chain joins TRBV4-3 to TRBJ1-2, with D possibly matching TRBD1 (6 bases). Germline CDR1 LGHNA, CDR2 YSLEER. The CDR3 has 16 residues. V lost 1 base to trimming and J lost 0 bases, with 12 bases between them. The CDR3 is CASSQGTDLPNYGYTF. The CDR3, as DNA: TGCGCCAGCAGCCAAGGGACAGACCTGCCTAACTATGGCTACACCTTC.

This clone was detected once. The CDR3 spells CASSLGGSRQEKLFF. The CDR3 coding sequence is TGTGCCAGCAGCTTAGGCGGGTCGCGACAAGAAAAACTGTTTTTT. V is TRBV11-2 and J is TRBJ1-4; D is undetermined. CDR1 is SGHAT, CDR2 FQNNGV, per germline. Between the trimmed V and J ends, which lost 1 base and 8 bases, there was a span of 14 bases. This CDR3 contains 15 residues.

This chain connects TRBV10-1 to TRBJ1-2, with D perhaps matching TRBD1 (5 bases). From germline, CDR1 is WNHNN and CDR2 SYGVQD (reference sequence). Trimming pared 0 bases from V and 7 bases from J, leaving 9 bases between. CDR3 length equals 13 residues. This chain's CDR3 is CASSESGTFGYTF. The CDR3 coding sequence is TGCGCCAGCAGTGAGTCGGGGACTTTTGGCTACACCTTC.

Points on this clone: The same CDR3 arises from other DNA sequences in this sample as well. V usage is TRBV19 and J usage is TRBJ1-6; D not resolved. The germline V gene encodes CDR1 LNHDA and CDR2 SQIVND (reference sequence). The CDR3 runs 15 residues. V lost 3 bases and J lost 0, with 6 bases in between. The DNA for the CDR3 is TGTGCCAGTAGTATCCCCGGCTCCTATAATTCACCCCTCCACTTT. Translated: CASSIPGSYNSPLHF.

The chain recombines TRBV6-5 with TRBJ2-5, with no clear D. CDR3 length equals 12 residues. CDR1 and CDR2 (germline): MNHEY, SVGAGI. Trimming left V 6 bases short and J 5 bases short, with 10 bases between. The CDR3 is CASRSTSETQYF. The CDR3 coding sequence is TGTGCCAGCAGGTCTACCTCCGAGACCCAGTACTTC.

J is TRBJ2-7 and V is TRBV6-5; D is ambiguous. Per the germline V gene, CDR1 is MNHEY and CDR2 is SVGAGI. The CDR3 is 13 amino acids. Trimming stripped 7 bases from V and 6 bases from J, with 16 bases between. The CDR3 sequence is CASKAPARIEQYF. The CDR3 DNA reads TGTGCCAGCAAAGCCCCTGCTAGGATCGAGCAGTACTTC.

The gene calls are TRBV7-3 and TRBJ2-1; TRBD2 agrees at 9 bases. Germline values: CDR1 SGHTA, CDR2 FQGTGA. The CDR3 length is 15 residues. V dropped 5 bases and J dropped 7; count of bases not matched to a gene: 9. Here the CDR3 reads CASSPLASGTNEQFF. DNA for the CDR3: TGTGCCAGCAGCCCCCTGGCTAGCGGGACAAATGAGCAGTTCTTC.

To note about this clone: One junction end does not reproduce the germline sequence, and a read error may be involved. The chain recombines TRBV7-7 with TRBJ2-1, with 8 bases lining up with TRBD1. This CDR3 contains 15 residues. Germline loops: CDR1 SSHAT, CDR2 FNYEAQ (reference sequence). CDR3 bases: TGTGCTAGCAGCTCCGGACAGGGACCCTACAATGAGCAGTTCTTC. This codes for CASSSGQGPYNEQFF.

V is TRBV7-3 and J is TRBJ2-5, with 9 nucleotides matching TRBD1. The CDR3 covers 15 residues. The J segment lost 1 base and the V segment lost 3 bases, leaving 3 bases of the junction unmatched. Per the germline V gene, CDR1 is SGHTA and CDR2 is FQGTGA. In DNA form, the CDR3 reads TGTGCCAGCAGCTTGGACAGGGGCCCCCAAGAGACCCAGTACTTC. Its translation: CASSLDRGPQETQYF.

This chain links TRBV24-1 with TRBJ1-2; tentatively, D is TRBD1 (5 bases). CDR3 length equals 13 residues. Germline CDR1 reads KGHDR; CDR2 reads SFDVKD. The germline V and J ends were trimmed by 1 base and 8 bases, with 10 bases remaining between them. CDR3 sequence reads: CATSDFTGEGYTF. In nucleotides, the CDR3 is TGTGCCACCAGTGATTTTACGGGGGAGGGCTACACCTTC.

This rearrangement joins TRBV14 to TRBJ2-7; D not resolved. V shed 1 base and J shed 0 bases, with 10 bases lying between them. Germline CDR1 reads SGHDN; CDR2 reads FVKESK. The length of the CDR3 is 15 residues. In nucleotides, the CDR3 is TGTGCCAGCAGCCAAGCCACAGCTCTCTCCTACGAGCAGTACTTC. It is translated as CASSQATALSYEQYF.

This chain connects TRBV18 to TRBJ1-2; TRBD1 matches at 8 bases. The CDR3 sequence is 15 residues long. Per germline, CDR1 KGHSH and CDR2 LQKENI. The V segment lost 3 bases and the J segment 9 bases; nucleotides outside the gene matches: 12. CDR3 residues: CASSPGVDRGSRYTF. CDR3 in DNA: TGTGCCAGCTCACCCGGCGTCGACAGGGGTAGTCGCTACACCTTC.

This chain links TRBV5-8 with TRBJ2-3; no reliable D call. In germline, CDR1 is SGHTS, CDR2 YDEGEE. V was clipped by 1 base and J by 0 bases, with 15 bases between them. The CDR3 spans 17 residues. For the CDR3, the DNA is TGTGCCAGCAGCTTGTGGCGCCAAACAGCTAGCACAGATACGCAGTATTTT. This sequence encodes CASSLWRQTASTDTQYF.

This clone was seen a single time. J is TRBJ1-2 and V is TRBV3-1 (or the pseudogene TRBV3-2), with D unresolved. From germline, CDR1 is LGHDT and CDR2 YNNKEL (reference sequence). V dropped 0 bases and J dropped 4 bases, with 12 bases sitting between them. The CDR3 has 15 residues. Written as DNA, the CDR3 is TGTGCCAGCAGCCAAGACGGCCAGGCTATCTATGGCTACACCTTC. Protein sequence: CASSQDGQAIYGYTF.

This chain links TRBV19 with TRBJ1-5; TRBD1 matches 7 bases. Germline V gives CDR1 LNHDA, CDR2 SQIVND (reference sequence). The CDR3 length is 16 residues. Unmatched junction bases numbered 12, after V lost 7 bases and J lost 3 bases. CDR3 region: CASNQGDVSTNQPQHF. In DNA form, the CDR3 reads TGTGCCAGTAATCAGGGGGATGTATCTACCAATCAGCCCCAGCATTTT.

J is TRBJ1-3 and V is TRBV7-6, with D possibly matching TRBD1 (5 bases). V was pared by 0 bases and J by 0 bases, with 18 bases between. This CDR3 spans 19 amino acids. Germline-derived CDR1 and CDR2 are SGHVS and FNYEAQ. CDR3 DNA sequence: TGTGCCAGCAGCTTAGCGCTTGGAATAGGGGTTGGCTCTGGAAACACCATATATTTT. Protein product: CASSLALGIGVGSGNTIYF.

This chain joins TRBV9 and TRBJ2-6; TRBD1 might be the D (6 bases). The CDR3 runs to 19 residues. V was clipped by 0 bases and J by 4 bases, with 20 bases between them. CDR1 is SGDLS and CDR2 is YYNGEE in the germline V gene. The CDR3 reads CASSVGTRATGSGANVLTF. The DNA for the CDR3 is TGTGCCAGCAGCGTAGGGACACGCGCTACAGGGTCAGGGGCCAACGTCCTGACTTTC. The variable domain in full, completed from reference TRBV9 and TRBJ2-6, reads DSGVTQTPKHLITATGQRVTLRCSPRSGDLSVYWYQQSLDQGLQFLIQYYNGEERAKGNILERFSAQQFPDLHSELNLSSLELGDSALYFCASSVGTRATGSGANVLTFGAGSRLTVL.

The rearrangement joins TRBV7-9 to TRBJ2-2, with 7 bases identical to TRBD2. V shed 7 bases, J shed 2 bases, and the junction held 10 bases outside the gene matches. CDR3 length: 16 amino acids. CDR1 and CDR2 from the germline V gene are SEHNR and FQNEAQ (reference sequence). The CDR3 region has the DNA TGTGCCAGCACCCGGGAGGCGGGACTAAACACCGGGGAGCTGTTTTTT. The encoded protein is CASTREAGLNTGELFF.

The V gene is TRBV20-1, the J gene TRBJ1-5, with D unclear. V was trimmed by 3 bases and J by 1 base, leaving 4 bases between them. This CDR3 comprises 12 residues. The germline V gene encodes CDR1 DFQATT and CDR2 SNEGSKA (reference sequence). CDR3 sequence (DNA): TGCAGTGCTAGTAGCAGCAATCAGCCCCAGCATTTT. Amino acid sequence: CSASSSNQPQHF.

Here the CDR3 DNA reads TGCGCCAGCAGCTTGGAGGGGGCCCTCGGAAACACCATATATTTT. Translated, it gives CASSLEGALGNTIYF. V gene TRBV5-1 combines with J gene TRBJ1-3; 7 bases agree with TRBD1. The V gene end was trimmed by 0 bases and the J gene end by 4 bases; junction bases not matched to a gene: 4. The V gene's germline CDR1 is SGHRS and CDR2 YFSETQ. The CDR3 has 15 residues.